The present TCR beta chain was sequenced within a study of T-cell reconstitution after alpha-beta-depleted transplantation in children. Notes on the study in general: Counts and diversity of T cells one year after transplant came mostly from newly produced T cells. At around two months after transplant, the alpha-beta T cells were reportedly derived from several hundred expanded clones that came from non-depleted graft cells. Where some patients showed high TCRbeta diversity at day 60, it came from recipient T cells and thymic progenitors that had survived.

On this clonotype: Its antigen is as yet unknown.

Germline-derived CDR1 and CDR2 are LNHDA and SQIVND (reference sequence). The CDR3 is 15 residues long. The V gene lost 3 bases and the J gene lost 0 bases, with 11 bases spanning the gap. Preparation of the TCRbeta library used unique molecular identifiers. Using its own MiXCR run on the PCR reads, TCRdb lists one record per CDR3 protein. The table includes 700,000 to 950,000 distinct CDR3 sequences, roughly 15% detected once. The gene calls are TRBV19 and TRBJ1-1; D uncertain. This material consisted of PBMCs, mostly from graft donor cells, taken 360 days after TCRalphabeta/CD19-depleted stem cell transplant. The origin of this receptor is a male patient aged 5 to 17 who had a stem cell transplant for acute lymphoblastic leukemia, so the T cells may come from the graft donor. This CDR3 reads CASSMWYVMNTEAFF. The CDR3 DNA reads TGTGCCAGTAGTATGTGGTACGTTATGAACACTGAAGCTTTCTTT. Supplemented by reference TRBV19 and TRBJ1-1, the full variable domain reads DGGITQSPKYLFRKEGQNVTLSCEQNLNHDAMYWYRQDPGQGLRLIYYSQIVNDFQKGDIAEGYSVSREKKESFPLTVTSAQKNPTAFYLCASSMWYVMNTEAFFGQGTRLTVV.